This entry describes one TCR beta chain. Time point indicated: pre-sensitization, week 0. As for treatment: therapeutic diphenylcyclopropenone sensitization with weekly scalp DPC. TCRdb reanalysed the RACE reads using MiXCR and keeps one entry per CDR3 protein. The top ten clones hold 1.2% of a sample with 270,000 or so distinct CDR3 sequences, almost 8% of them seen once. The data were taken from a study of human T cells and chemical hapten exposure. Germline lookup yields CDR1 PRHDT and CDR2 FYEKMQ (reference sequence). Deletions cut 5 bases from V and 7 bases from J, with 24 bases between. The CDR3 is 16 amino acids.

The rearrangement joins TRBV13 to TRBJ2-7; D might be TRBD1 or TRBD2, each matching 6 bases. This clonotype was sampled from a young man with alopecia areata. Some clones in this sample may be carry-over from other donors' samples. Sequenced material: whole blood, taken in connection with sensitization to the hapten diphenylcyclopropenone (DPC). CDR3 sequence (DNA): TGTGCCAGCAGCCTCAGGTACGGGGGCGCCCCGGATGAGCAGTACTTC. Amino acids: CASSLRYGGAPDEQYF.